The TCR beta chain described here comes from a study of blood T cell repertoires in COVID-19. Study details: Sources were T cells, B-cell-depleted T cells, or PBMCs; the material itself was cDNA or gDNA.

CDR3 length: 16 residues. Germline CDR1 reads MDHEN; CDR2 reads SYDVKM. V dropped 2 bases and J dropped 0; count of bases not matched to a gene: 5. As processed by the authors: Researchers report that nucleated cell counts were estimated from reference gene primer amplification. TCRdb keeps only in-frame clones here, not all; method: immunoSEQ multiplex PCR. For V, J and clone size, that table is used; D and trimming come from the DNA. The table has 400,000 to 550,000 clones, about 85% seen once. Enrolled through a virtual design, the participants were between roughly 18 and 89 years of age and came from around 25 US areas. Categorization into cohorts depended on clinical history that participants reported.

The V and J genes are TRBV28 and TRBJ2-7; 9 positions agree with TRBD2. This clonotype was obtained from a woman younger than 30 with acute COVID-19. The sample comprised PBMCs or T cells enriched from blood (not recorded which). CDR3 DNA: TGTGCCAGCAGTTTAAGGCTAGCGGGAAGCTCCTACGAGCAGTACTTC. Its protein is CASSLRLAGSSYEQYF. Complete variable domain (other parts from reference TRBV28 and TRBJ2-7): DVKVTQSSRYLVKRTGEKVFLECVQDMDHENMFWYRQDPGLGLRLIYFSYDVKMKEKGDIPEGYSVSREKKERFSLILESASTNQTSMYLCASSLRLAGSSYEQYFGPGTRLTVT.